The 20 T cell receptor beta chains given below trace back to one sample, sequenced in a study of regulatory T cells in long-lasting Graves disease. For TCR beta, libraries came from iRepertoire HTBI primers and Arm-PCR of CDR3 regions. Each CDR3 protein gets one entry after TCRdb re-called the multiplex PCR reads with MiXCR. The sample holds more than 650,000 distinct CDR3 sequences, 25% to 35% seen once. Time point described: persistent/refractory GD, antithyroid drugs over 5 years with positive TRAb. The TCR library was made from RNA that had been extracted from PBMCs in TRIzol. Sequencing was performed on peripheral blood mononuclear cells (PBMCs), taken when the disease was refractory, from a patient treated with antithyroid drugs. These receptors were taken from a female donor with Graves disease.

This clonotype was counted between two and nine times. J is TRBJ1-2 and V is TRBV12-3 or TRBV12-4; TRBD1 matches 7 bases. The J segment lost 7 bases and the V segment lost 5 bases, leaving 7 bases of the junction unmatched. The CDR3 covers 13 residues. CDR3: CASSPTGAGGYTF. The CDR3 DNA sequence: TGTGCCAGCAGTCCTACAGGGGCGGGTGGCTACACCTTC.

The rearrangement uses TRBV11-2 and TRBJ1-1; D call uncertain. The germline V and J ends were trimmed by 0 bases and 3 bases, with 8 bases remaining between them. The germline gives CDR1 SGHAT, CDR2 FQNNGV. This CDR3 spans 14 amino acids. The CDR3, as DNA: TGTGCCAGCAGCTTAGACCCGACATACACTGAAGCTTTCTTT. Protein product: CASSLDPTYTEAFF.

This sequence joins TRBV6-1 and TRBJ2-7, with 8 bases that match TRBD1. Germline V gene lookup returns CDR1 MNHNS and CDR2 SASEGT. V lost 7 bases to trimming and J lost 4 bases; unmatched junction nucleotides: 9. The length of the CDR3 is 14 residues. The chain's CDR3 is CASTGTGSTYEQYF. CDR3 sequence (DNA): TGTGCCAGCACCGGGACAGGATCAACTTACGAGCAGTACTTC.

This clonotype was recorded a few times. V is TRBV30 and J is TRBJ1-1; D is undetermined. Germline values: CDR1 GTSNPN, CDR2 SVGIG (reference sequence). Trimming cost V 5 bases and J 0 bases, with 10 bases left between them. The CDR3 length is 13 residues. The CDR3 is CAWDHRLNTEAFF. In DNA form, the CDR3 reads TGTGCCTGGGACCACAGATTGAACACTGAAGCTTTCTTT.

This clonotype was recorded many times. This chain connects TRBV15 to TRBJ1-4; no reliable D call. Deletions cut 3 bases from V and 0 bases from J, with 5 bases between. Germline V gene sequence: CDR1 LNHNV, CDR2 YYDKDF (reference sequence). This CDR3 region has 14 residues. CDR3 sequence reads: CATSRESTNEKLFF. The DNA for the CDR3 is TGTGCCACCAGCAGGGAGTCAACTAATGAAAAACTGTTTTTT. Filled out from reference TRBV15 and TRBJ1-4, the complete variable domain reads DAMVIQNPRYQVTQFGKPVTLSCSQTLNHNVMYWYQQKSSQAPKLLFHYYDKDFNNEADTPDNFQSRRPNTSFCFLDIRSPGLGDTAMYLCATSRESTNEKLFFGSGTQLSVL.

This clonotype showed up just once. This rearrangement joins TRBV30 to TRBJ1-1, with TRBD1 matching over 10 bases. In germline, CDR1 is GTSNPN, CDR2 SVGIG (reference sequence). The CDR3 extends over 14 amino acids. The V segment lost 4 bases and the J segment 5 bases; nucleotides outside the gene matches: 7. The CDR3 DNA reads as TGTGCCTGGATGACAGGGGGCGGATGGACTGAAGCTTTCTTT. Its protein is CAWMTGGGWTEAFF.

The V and J genes are TRBV3-1 and TRBJ1-5; TRBD1 might be the D (5 bases). Trimming shortened V by 1 base and J by 6 bases, and 13 bases separated the two germline ends. In germline, CDR1 is LGHDT, CDR2 YNNKEL (reference sequence). CDR3 size: 15 residues. The CDR3 DNA reads as TGTGCCAGCAGCCAAGGGGCGGGGCCGGTTCAGCCCCAGCATTTT. Protein product: CASSQGAGPVQPQHF.

The V and J genes are TRBV5-1 and TRBJ2-3; D is unclear. Germline V gene sequence: CDR1 SGHRS, CDR2 YFSETQ. This CDR3 comprises 14 residues. The V gene lost 4 bases and the J gene lost 6 bases, with 15 bases spanning the gap. CDR3 loop: CASSLRSGWDTQYF. CDR3 in DNA: TGCGCCAGCAGCCTCCGGTCTGGGTGGGATACGCAGTATTTT.

The chain uses TRBV6-5 and TRBJ1-1; D remains unclear. Deletions cut 3 bases from V and 0 bases from J, with 8 bases between. CDR1 and CDR2 (germline): MNHEY, SVGAGI. The length of the CDR3 is 14 residues. This CDR3 is CASSYDGMNTEAFF. In DNA, the CDR3 is TGTGCCAGCAGTTATGACGGAATGAACACTGAAGCTTTCTTT.

This clonotype was recorded a few times. The chain has TRBV7-3 and TRBJ1-1, with 12 bases that match TRBD1. Germline V CDR1 and CDR2: SGHTA, FQGTGA. With V trimmed by 5 bases and J by 5 bases, 6 bases remained unmatched. The CDR3 is 15 amino acids. The CDR3 is CASSPGQGAGTEAFF. The CDR3 coding sequence is TGTGCCAGCAGCCCGGGACAGGGGGCTGGGACTGAAGCTTTCTTT.

The V call is TRBV19, the J call TRBJ1-5, with 7 bases identical to TRBD1. Germline V gene lookup returns CDR1 LNHDA and CDR2 SQIVND (reference sequence). With V trimmed by 4 bases and J by 0 bases, 12 bases remained unmatched. The CDR3 runs to 18 residues. This CDR3 reads CASSTSGQRLYSNQPQHF. The CDR3 DNA follows: TGTGCCAGTAGTACTTCGGGACAGCGGTTGTATAGCAATCAGCCCCAGCATTTT.

The chain is built from TRBV28 and TRBJ1-5, with D possibly TRBD1 on 5 matching bases. CDR1 is MDHEN and CDR2 is SYDVKM in the germline V gene. Trimming pared 0 bases from V and 0 bases from J, leaving 6 bases between. The CDR3 totals 15 residues. The CDR3 sequence: CASSLWTDSNQPQHF. In DNA form, the CDR3 reads TGTGCCAGCAGTTTATGGACAGATAGCAATCAGCCCCAGCATTTT.

As regards this clonotype: A much bigger clone sits one base away, suggesting this may be a read error. The chain combines TRBV12-3 or TRBV12-4 with TRBJ2-7; 10 nucleotides match TRBD2. J was trimmed by 2 bases and V by 7 bases; bases with no gene match: 5. This CDR3 has 14 amino acids. The CDR3 bases are TGTGCCAGCAAGAGGACTAGCGGTACCTACGAGCAGTACTTC. Translated: CASKRTSGTYEQYF.

The chain couples TRBV29-1 to TRBJ1-2; possible D gene TRBD1, 6 bases. This CDR3 has 14 amino acids. Looked up from germline, CDR1 is SQVTM and CDR2 is ANQGSEA. The ends were cut back, 3 bases at V and 3 bases at J, with 14 bases in the middle. CDR3 sequence: CSVEGQGGDYGYTF. In nucleotides, the CDR3 is TGCAGCGTTGAGGGTCAAGGGGGTGACTATGGCTACACCTTC.

This clonotype was seen at least ten times. The chain uses TRBV2 and TRBJ2-7, with 7 bases matching TRBD2. The CDR3 covers 14 residues. The trim removed 6 bases at V and 3 bases at J, leaving 8 bases unmatched. Germline CDR1 SNHLY, CDR2 FYNNEI. The CDR3 nucleotides are TGTGCCAGCAGATGGACTAGTGGTAGCTACGAGCAGTACTTC. Its translation is CASRWTSGSYEQYF.

There are many counts of this clonotype. The CDR3 is CASRTELYEQYF. The CDR3 DNA sequence: TGTGCCAGCAGGACGGAACTCTACGAGCAGTACTTC. The rearrangement uses TRBV6-2 or TRBV6-3 and TRBJ2-7; D not certain. The V and J ends lost 6 bases and 3 bases respectively, with 9 bases between them. The germline V gene has CDR1 MNHEY and CDR2 SVGEGT. CDR3 length equals 12 residues.

This clonotype was detected many times. The chain has TRBV2 and TRBJ2-5; D gene uncertain. V was trimmed by 4 bases and J by 4 bases, leaving 10 bases between them. Germline V gene sequence: CDR1 SNHLY, CDR2 FYNNEI. This CDR3 contains 13 residues. CDR3 in amino acids: CASSGIAGETQYF. The CDR3, as DNA: TGTGCCAGCAGTGGGATCGCCGGAGAGACCCAGTACTTC.

V usage is TRBV7-9 and J usage is TRBJ1-1, with D possibly TRBD1 on 6 matching bases. Germline loops: CDR1 SEHNR, CDR2 FQNEAQ (reference sequence). The CDR3 has 13 amino acids. The germline V and J ends were trimmed by 3 bases and 2 bases, with 7 bases remaining between them. The CDR3 DNA sequence: TGTGCCAGCAGCTTGGGACATAACACTGAAGCTTTCTTT. It encodes CASSLGHNTEAFF.

This clonotype was observed a handful of times. The chain has TRBV7-3 and TRBJ1-2, with unresolved D. Trimming removed 5 bases at V and 6 bases at J, with 19 bases between. This CDR3 spans 15 amino acids. Per germline, CDR1 SGHTA and CDR2 FQGTGA. CDR3 sequence reads: CASSPYGLGRHGYTF. The CDR3 nucleotides read TGTGCCAGCAGCCCCTACGGACTCGGCCGCCATGGCTACACCTTC. Full variable domain (rest looked up from reference TRBV7-3 and TRBJ1-2): GAGVSQTPSNKVTEKGKYVELRCDPISGHTALYWYRQSLGQGPEFLIYFQGTGAADDSGLPNDRFFAVRPEGSVSTLKIQRTERGDSAVYLCASSPYGLGRHGYTFGSGTRLTVV.

The chain couples TRBV19 to TRBJ2-7; 8 bases map to TRBD2. Germline CDR1 is LNHDA and CDR2 is SQIVND (reference sequence). The CDR3 is made up of 13 amino acids. With V trimmed by 7 bases and J by 6 bases, 8 bases remained unmatched. Here the CDR3 reads CASTEGLASEQYF. In DNA form, the CDR3 reads TGTGCCAGTACCGAAGGACTAGCTTCCGAGCAGTACTTC. Based on the CDR3 plus reference TRBV19 and TRBJ2-7, the full variable domain is DGGITQSPKYLFRKEGQNVTLSCEQNLNHDAMYWYRQDPGQGLRLIYYSQIVNDFQKGDIAEGYSVSREKKESFPLTVTSAQKNPTAFYLCASTEGLASEQYFGPGTRLTVT.